This T cell receptor beta chain was sequenced for a study of blood T cell repertoires in COVID-19. Overall study context: Acute-phase and convalescent COVID-19 samples originated in the United States, Italy and Spain. T cells, B-cell-depleted T cells, or PBMCs supplied cDNA or gDNA.

Which cohort a participant joined came from the clinical history participants gave. Cohort 3 donors counted as recovered after two negative PCRs, clearance, or resolved symptoms. Clones were sequenced by immunoSEQ multiplex PCR, and TCRdb holds only the in-frame ones, with some missing. Of 200,000 to 300,000 clones in the sample, about nine tenths are singletons; the top ten hold over 2%. The CDR3 length is 12 residues. J lost 1 base, V lost 5 bases, and 0 bases had no gene match. Germline values: CDR1 GTSNPN, CDR2 SVGIG (reference sequence). The rearrangement links TRBV30 to TRBJ1-1, with TRBD1 identical over 8 bases. The sequenced sample consisted of PBMCs or T cells enriched from blood (not recorded which). The sequence came from a young woman who had recovered from COVID-19. This CDR3 is CAWGQGNTEAFF. The CDR3 DNA reads TGTGCCTGGGGACAGGGGAACACTGAAGCTTTCTTT.